This T cell receptor (beta chain) was recovered during a study of T-cell memory formation after mild COVID-19. About the study: Among the donors, TCR clusters were largely specific to each donor.

Trimming removed 0 bases from V and 6 bases from J, with 7 bases in between. CDR1 MGHRA and CDR2 YSYEKL come from the germline V gene. CDR3 size: 13 residues. TCRdb redid the calling of the 5' RACE reads with MiXCR, one entry per CDR3 protein. The sample has 300,000 to 400,000 distinct CDR3 sequences, around 28% seen once. J is TRBJ2-3 and V is TRBV4-1, with D unresolved. The sequenced sample was PBMCs or a T cell subset sorted from them (not recorded which). The sequence was obtained from an adult woman who had mild COVID-19 (a few samples of this study predate the infection). Cell type and time point are not known. The CDR3 sequence: CASSQDGWDTQYF. The CDR3 DNA follows: TGCGCCAGCAGCCAAGACGGGTGGGATACGCAGTATTTT.